This T cell receptor beta chain was sequenced during a study of Ad26.COV2.S vaccination and SARS-CoV-2 variants. The overall study: Vaccine-arm donor from the placebo-controlled COV1001 Ad26.COV2.S trial. Into the muscle, Ad26.COV2.S was dosed once or twice, 56 days apart. Study-level results: Those who received vaccine or placebo ended up with similar non-spike TCR breadth. In TCR breadth and depth analyses, total T cell responses may have been underestimated.

V lost 2 bases and J lost 7, with 9 bases in between. The CDR3 extends over 13 amino acids. Germline CDR1 SGHDN, CDR2 FVKESK. Of note for this clone: What it recognizes is unknown.

Sequencing was performed with immunoSEQ multiplex PCR; in TCRdb, only in-frame clones are kept and a portion is missing. Altogether a few hundred thousand clones are present, around 91% being singletons, with the ten largest covering about 4.1%. Treatment described: roughly 18 received Ad26.COV2.S at low or high dose, single or two shots; several received placebo; per-sample allocation not given. The samples were gathered on day 63 after the first injection of vaccine or placebo. The clonotype comes from a person between 18 and 59 years old who received the Ad26.COV2.S COVID-19 vaccine or a placebo. The rearrangement joins TRBV14 to TRBJ2-1, with unresolved D. The sequences come from peripheral blood, collected in a trial of Ad26.COV2.S vaccine versus placebo. DNA of the CDR3: TGTGCCAGCAGCCAATTTGGGTTAAATGAGCAGTTCTTC. Translating gives CASSQFGLNEQFF.